Shown below are 30 T cell receptor beta chains from a single sample sequenced in a study of blood T cell repertoires in COVID-19. Clones were read by immunoSEQ multiplex PCR, and TCRdb kept only the in-frame ones, dropping some. The sample consists of 200,000 to 250,000 clones, roughly 86% of them appearing once. Sequencing was carried out using peripheral blood. The receptors stem from a woman aged 45-59 years with COVID-19, enrolled during active disease.

This clone has a handful of counts. The same CDR3 also results from other DNA sequences found in this sample. J is TRBJ1-2 and V is TRBV6-5; D is unclear. V dropped 6 bases and J dropped 3 bases, with 8 bases sitting between them. CDR3 length: 12 residues. Germline loops: CDR1 MNHEY, CDR2 SVGAGI. The CDR3 is CASRRGDYGYTF. CDR3 coding DNA: TGTGCCAGCAGAAGAGGAGACTATGGCTACACCTTC.

The J gene is TRBJ2-1, the V gene TRBV19; weak D call: TRBD2 (6 bases). Germline CDR1 and CDR2: LNHDA and SQIVND (reference sequence). The CDR3 totals 15 residues. The germline V and J ends were trimmed by 2 bases and 2 bases, with 10 bases remaining between them. The CDR3 DNA sequence: TGTGCCAGTAGTATATACGGGGGACCCTACAATGAGCAGTTCTTC. Encoded protein: CASSIYGGPYNEQFF.

The genes are TRBV19 and TRBJ1-5, with 7 positions matching TRBD1. The CDR3 covers 16 residues. In germline, CDR1 is LNHDA, CDR2 SQIVND (reference sequence). Losses at the gene ends were 5 bases for V and 1 base for J; bases not matched to a gene: 8. CDR3 DNA: TGTGCCAGTAGTTCCCAAGGACAGGAGAGCAATCAGCCCCAGCATTTT. Its protein is CASSSQGQESNQPQHF.

The chain recombines TRBV5-4 with TRBJ2-5; a weak D match, TRBD1 (6 bases). The germline V gene has CDR1 SGHNT and CDR2 YYREEE (reference sequence). The V gene lost 4 bases and the J gene lost 5 bases, with 18 bases spanning the gap. This CDR3 spans 15 amino acids. The chain's CDR3 is CASSPGSPRGETQYF. CDR3 coding DNA: TGTGCCAGCAGCCCCGGTTCTCCGAGGGGGGAGACCCAGTACTTC.

The chain joins TRBV5-6 to TRBJ2-3; D may be TRBD2 (6 bases). Germline V gene data show CDR1 as SGHDT and CDR2 as YYEEEE. The V gene lost 2 bases and the J gene lost 1 base, with 14 bases spanning the gap. The CDR3 sequence is 16 residues long. Here the CDR3 DNA reads TGTGCCAGCAGCTTCTTTACGGGGGACCGCACAGATACGCAGTATTTT. It specifies CASSFFTGDRTDTQYF.

The J gene is TRBJ2-1, the V gene TRBV19, with 7 bases that match TRBD2. The germline gives CDR1 LNHDA, CDR2 SQIVND (reference sequence). The CDR3 length is 15 residues. The V segment lost 5 bases and the J segment 7 bases; nucleotides outside the gene matches: 11. This CDR3 reads CASSPHPSGRNEQFF. The CDR3 DNA reads TGTGCCAGTAGTCCGCACCCTAGCGGCCGGAATGAGCAGTTCTTC.

V and J are TRBV6-5 and TRBJ2-2; 7 bases agree with TRBD1. The germline V gene encodes CDR1 MNHEY and CDR2 SVGAGI. The CDR3 spans 14 residues. J lost 6 bases, V lost 5 bases, and 6 bases had no gene match. The CDR3 protein is CASSIQGKAGELFF. Here the CDR3 DNA reads TGTGCCAGCAGTATACAGGGGAAGGCCGGGGAGCTGTTTTTT.

This chain links TRBV6-1 with TRBJ2-7; TRBD1 might be the D (6 bases). The V gene lost 3 bases and the J gene lost 5 bases, with 11 bases spanning the gap. The V gene's germline CDR1 is MNHNS and CDR2 SASEGT. The CDR3 contains 13 residues. CDR3: CASSDQGLHEQYV. The CDR3 nucleotides read TGTGCCAGCAGTGATCAGGGGTTACACGAGCAGTACGTC.

The gene calls are TRBV30 and TRBJ2-7; TRBD1 matches at 9 bases. Germline V gene lookup returns CDR1 GTSNPN and CDR2 SVGIG (reference sequence). The CDR3 is made up of 13 amino acids. V trimming: 0 bases; J trimming: 5 bases; junction bases outside the gene matches: 2. The CDR3 nucleotides read TGTGCCTGGAGTGTGGGGACAGGGAACGAGCAGTACGTC. Its translation is CAWSVGTGNEQYV.

The sample holds a few counts of this clone. The J gene is TRBJ1-6, the V gene TRBV4-1, with 11 nucleotides matching TRBD1. This CDR3 comprises 18 residues. CDR1 is MGHRA and CDR2 is YSYEKL in the germline V gene. J was trimmed by 5 bases and V by 2 bases; bases with no gene match: 8. The CDR3 DNA reads as TGCGCCAGCAGCCAATGGGACAGGGGGTTCACGGATAATTCACCCCTCCACTTT. This encodes CASSQWDRGFTDNSPLHF.

The CDR3 DNA follows: TGTGCCAGCAGCTTAAGGAGAGGCGGAGATACGCAGTATTTT. This sequence encodes CASSLRRGGDTQYF. The chain joins TRBV7-3 to TRBJ2-3; D is unclear. This CDR3 region has 14 residues. V gave up 1 base and J gave up 5 bases, with 10 bases separating them. Germline CDR1 is SGHTA and CDR2 is FQGTGA.

The rearrangement joins TRBV19 to TRBJ2-6; TRBD2 might be the D (5 bases). The CDR3 has 20 amino acids. Trimming took off 5 bases at V and 0 bases at J, with 23 bases between the two ends. Germline CDR1 and CDR2: LNHDA and SQIVND (reference sequence). DNA of the CDR3: TGTGCCAGTAGTCTAGGTTGGGAGATCCCATTTCTCTCTGGGGCCAACGTCCTGACTTTC. Translating it yields CASSLGWEIPFLSGANVLTF. Based on the CDR3 plus reference TRBV19 and TRBJ2-6, the full variable domain is DGGITQSPKYLFRKEGQNVTLSCEQNLNHDAMYWYRQDPGQGLRLIYYSQIVNDFQKGDIAEGYSVSREKKESFPLTVTSAQKNPTAFYLCASSLGWEIPFLSGANVLTFGAGSRLTVL.

This clone was picked up one time. This chain joins TRBV3-1 (or the pseudogene TRBV3-2) and TRBJ2-1, with D tentatively TRBD1 (5 bases). V was shortened by 0 bases and J by 12 bases, with 15 bases between the two germline ends. CDR1 and CDR2 (germline): LGHDT, YNNKEL (reference sequence). The CDR3 is made up of 14 amino acids. The CDR3 DNA follows: TGTGCCAGCAGCCAAGATCAGGGTAGAAGGGGGCAGTTCTTC. It is translated as CASSQDQGRRGQFF.

The gene calls are TRBV6-5 and TRBJ2-7; D is perhaps TRBD2 (7 bases). Per germline, CDR1 MNHEY and CDR2 SVGAGI. The CDR3 totals 13 residues. The V and J ends lost 5 bases and 3 bases respectively, with 11 bases between them. The CDR3: CASSRGAFYEQYV. DNA for the CDR3: TGTGCCAGCAGTCGGGGGGCCTTCTACGAGCAGTACGTC.

V usage is TRBV7-2 and J usage is TRBJ2-7; 9 bases fit TRBD2. The ends lost 2 bases at V and 0 bases at J; junction bases unmatched: 11. Germline CDR1 SGHTA, CDR2 FQGNSA. This CDR3 region has 18 residues. CDR3 region: CASSLRGPSGVSSYEQYF. The CDR3 DNA follows: TGTGCCAGCAGCTTAAGGGGTCCTAGCGGGGTCAGCTCCTACGAGCAGTACTTC. The full variable domain, completed using reference TRBV7-2 and TRBJ2-7, is GAGVSQSPSNKVTEKGKDVELRCDPISGHTALYWYRQSLGQGLEFLIYFQGNSAPDKSGLPSDRFSAERTGGSVSTLTIQRTQQEDSAVYLCASSLRGPSGVSSYEQYFGPGTRLTVT.

This clone has more than one count but fewer than ten. The chain carries TRBV19 and TRBJ2-7; maybe TRBD1 (6 bases). The germline gives CDR1 LNHDA, CDR2 SQIVND (reference sequence). This CDR3 is 12 amino acids long. V gave up 7 bases and J gave up 1 base, with 8 bases separating them. The CDR3 nucleotides are TGTGCCAGTACAGGGGCGTCCTACGAGCAGTACTTC. Translation gives CASTGASYEQYF.

The chain is built from TRBV9 and TRBJ2-3; 9 nucleotides line up with TRBD2. The CDR3 is 18 amino acids. V dropped 0 bases and J dropped 6; count of bases not matched to a gene: 14. Germline lookup yields CDR1 SGDLS and CDR2 YYNGEE. The CDR3 loop reads CASSVAPPSGAVRDTQYF. CDR3 coding DNA: TGTGCCAGCAGCGTAGCTCCCCCTAGCGGGGCCGTACGGGATACGCAGTATTTT.

V gene TRBV7-9 combines with J gene TRBJ2-2, with 9 bases identical to TRBD2. The junction had 12 bases not matched to a gene; V was cut back by 5 bases and J by 5 bases. This CDR3 comprises 17 residues. Germline CDR1 is SEHNR and CDR2 is FQNEAQ (reference sequence). The DNA of the CDR3 is TGTGCCAGCAGCCCCACCCGCGGGGGGGTACTTACCGGGGAGCTGTTTTTT. Translated: CASSPTRGGVLTGELFF.

The chain joins TRBV4-3 to TRBJ2-7; 8 bases fit TRBD1. Germline lookup yields CDR1 LGHNA and CDR2 YSLEER. The CDR3 runs 16 residues. Trimming cost V 0 bases and J 3 bases; bases outside gene matches: 7. The CDR3: CASSQEAIGQGYEQYF. In DNA, the CDR3 is TGCGCCAGCAGCCAAGAAGCTATAGGACAGGGCTACGAGCAGTACTTC.

The rearrangement joins TRBV24-1 to TRBJ1-2, with D uncertain. V was pared by 7 bases and J by 8 bases, with 22 bases between. This CDR3 has 15 amino acids. CDR1 is KGHDR, CDR2 SFDVKD, per germline. CDR3 sequence (DNA): TGTGCCACCAGCGATCGGTCGGCGAGGGTCGAAGGCTACACCTTC. Translation gives CATSDRSARVEGYTF.

The rearrangement uses TRBV19 and TRBJ1-1, with D maybe TRBD1 (5 bases). V gave up 7 bases and J gave up 0 bases, with 12 bases separating them. Germline V gene data show CDR1 as LNHDA and CDR2 as SQIVND (reference sequence). There are 14 residues in the CDR3. The CDR3 DNA reads as TGTGCCAGTATCGGGGGAGCAGTGAACACTGAAGCTTTCTTT. Its protein product is CASIGGAVNTEAFF.

The chain employs TRBV5-5 and TRBJ2-5, with TRBD1 matching over 10 bases. J lost 4 bases, V lost 3 bases, and 3 bases had no gene match. CDR1 is SGHKS and CDR2 is YYEKEE in the germline V gene (reference sequence). The CDR3 covers 14 residues. This CDR3 is CASSWGQGRETQYF. CDR3 nucleotide sequence: TGTGCCAGCAGCTGGGGACAGGGGAGAGAGACCCAGTACTTC.

The chain links TRBV6-2 or TRBV6-3 to TRBJ1-2; 7 positions match TRBD1. Germline V gene data show CDR1 as MNHEY and CDR2 as SVGEGT. V dropped 2 bases and J dropped 5; count of bases not matched to a gene: 2. CDR3 size: 13 residues. This CDR3 reads CASSYKGQYGYTF. CDR3 coding DNA: TGTGCCAGCAGTTACAAGGGACAGTATGGCTACACCTTC.

This sequence joins TRBV19 and TRBJ1-6; maybe TRBD1 (6 bases). From germline, CDR1 is LNHDA and CDR2 SQIVND (reference sequence). This CDR3 has 14 residues. The V and J ends lost 3 bases and 10 bases respectively, with 13 bases between them. CDR3 DNA sequence: TGTGCCAGTAGTATTGCGGAGAGGGGGTCACCCCTCCACTTT. Its protein is CASSIAERGSPLHF.

The chain has TRBV30 and TRBJ2-2; D perhaps matches TRBD2 (7 bases). This CDR3 comprises 16 residues. V lost 0 bases to trimming and J lost 5 bases, with 16 bases between them. Germline V lookup: CDR1 GTSNPN, CDR2 SVGIG (reference sequence). DNA for the CDR3: TGTGCCTGGAGTGTACGGGGGCCCGGGGGGACCGGGGAGCTGTTTTTT. It codes for CAWSVRGPGGTGELFF. Full variable domain (outside the CDR3, taken from reference TRBV30 and TRBJ2-2): SQTIHQWPATLVQPVGSPLSLECTVEGTSNPNLYWYRQAAGRGLQLLFYSVGIGQISSEVPQNLSASRPQDRQFILSSKKLLLSDSGFYLCAWSVRGPGGTGELFFGEGSRLTVL.

The chain joins TRBV6-1 to TRBJ2-7, with D perhaps TRBD1 (5 bases). With 2 bases removed from V and 3 bases from J, the gap between germline ends came to 20 bases. This CDR3 is 17 amino acids long. The germline V gene encodes CDR1 MNHNS and CDR2 SASEGT. The CDR3, as DNA: TGTGCCAGCAGTGAACCTGTAGTGGTAGTCGACAGCTACGAGCAGTACTTC. Residues: CASSEPVVVVDSYEQYF.

The chain uses TRBV7-2 and TRBJ2-7, with D possibly being TRBD2 (6 bases). The CDR3 runs 15 residues. Trimming stripped 1 base from V and 5 bases from J, with 15 bases between. From germline, CDR1 is SGHTA and CDR2 FQGNSA. In DNA, the CDR3 is TGTGCCAGCAGCTTAGTTGCGGGGCCTTCAAACGAGCAGTACTTC. Its protein product is CASSLVAGPSNEQYF.

V gene TRBV4-1 combines with J gene TRBJ2-1, with 11 bases that match TRBD1. The ends lost 4 bases at V and 2 bases at J; junction bases unmatched: 1. This CDR3 comprises 15 residues. Germline loops: CDR1 MGHRA, CDR2 YSYEKL. In nucleotides, the CDR3 is TGCGCCAGCAGCCTGGGACAGGGGGCCTACAATGAGCAGTTCTTC. It is translated as CASSLGQGAYNEQFF.

The chain couples TRBV13 to TRBJ2-7, with TRBD1 as a possible D gene (7 bases). Trimming stripped 5 bases from V and 3 bases from J, with 11 bases between. Germline CDR1 is PRHDT and CDR2 is FYEKMQ (reference sequence). This CDR3 has 13 residues. The CDR3 DNA reads TGTGCCAGCAGCGGCAGGGGGGACTACGAGCAGTACGTC. Residues: CASSGRGDYEQYV.

This sequence joins TRBV7-2 and TRBJ2-7; the match to TRBD1 covers 11 bases. The CDR3 extends over 16 amino acids. CDR1 SGHTA and CDR2 FQGNSA come from the germline V gene. V was pared by 2 bases and J by 4 bases, with 7 bases of the junction left unmatched. The CDR3 sequence: CASSLRGTGGSYEQYF. CDR3 DNA: TGTGCCAGCAGCTTAAGGGGGACAGGGGGATCTTACGAGCAGTACTTC.